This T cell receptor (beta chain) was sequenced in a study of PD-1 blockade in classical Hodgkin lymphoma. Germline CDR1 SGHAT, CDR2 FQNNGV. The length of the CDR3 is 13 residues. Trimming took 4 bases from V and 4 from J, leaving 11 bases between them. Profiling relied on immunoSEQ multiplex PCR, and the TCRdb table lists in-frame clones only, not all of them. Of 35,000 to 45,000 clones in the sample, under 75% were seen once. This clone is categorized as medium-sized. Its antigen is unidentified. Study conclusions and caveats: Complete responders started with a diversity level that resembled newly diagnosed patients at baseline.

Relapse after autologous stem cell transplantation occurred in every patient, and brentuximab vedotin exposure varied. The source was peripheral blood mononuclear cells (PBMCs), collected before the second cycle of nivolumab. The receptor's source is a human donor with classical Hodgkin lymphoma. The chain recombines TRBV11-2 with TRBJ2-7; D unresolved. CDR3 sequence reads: CASSSQWDYEQYF. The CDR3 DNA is TGTGCCAGCAGCTCACAGTGGGATTACGAGCAGTACTTC.